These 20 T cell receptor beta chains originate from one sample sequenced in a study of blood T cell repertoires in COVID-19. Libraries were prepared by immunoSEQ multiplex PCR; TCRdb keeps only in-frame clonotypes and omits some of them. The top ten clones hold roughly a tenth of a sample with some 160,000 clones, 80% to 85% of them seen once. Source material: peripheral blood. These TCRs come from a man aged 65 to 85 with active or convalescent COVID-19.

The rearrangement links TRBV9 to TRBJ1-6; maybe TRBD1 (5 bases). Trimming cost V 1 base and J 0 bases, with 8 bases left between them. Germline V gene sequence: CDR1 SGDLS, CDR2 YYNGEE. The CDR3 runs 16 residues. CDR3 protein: CASSVRGSSYNSPLHF. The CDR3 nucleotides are TGTGCCAGCAGCGTAAGGGGAAGCTCCTATAATTCACCCCTCCACTTT.

The CDR3 region has the DNA TGTGCCAGCAGCTTGCAGGGTGGCTATGGCTACACCTTC. It codes for CASSLQGGYGYTF. J is TRBJ1-2 and V is TRBV7-9, with TRBD1 as a possible D gene (5 bases). The CDR3 consists of 13 residues. V gave up 3 bases and J gave up 4 bases, with 9 bases separating them. Germline V gene sequence: CDR1 SEHNR, CDR2 FQNEAQ (reference sequence).

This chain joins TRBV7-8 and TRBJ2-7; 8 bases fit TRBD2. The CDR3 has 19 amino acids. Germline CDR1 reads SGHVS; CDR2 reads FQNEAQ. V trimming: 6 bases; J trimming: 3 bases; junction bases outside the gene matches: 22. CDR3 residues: CASSFPDQASGSSLYEQYF. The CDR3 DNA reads TGTGCCAGCAGTTTTCCCGACCAAGCAAGCGGGAGTTCTCTCTACGAGCAGTACTTC.

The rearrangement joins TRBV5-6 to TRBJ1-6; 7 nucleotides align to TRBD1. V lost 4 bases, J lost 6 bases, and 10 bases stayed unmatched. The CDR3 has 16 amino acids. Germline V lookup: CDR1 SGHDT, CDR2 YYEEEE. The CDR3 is CASSPERGLVNSPLHF. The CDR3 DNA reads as TGTGCCAGCAGCCCAGAAAGGGGGCTGGTTAATTCACCCCTCCACTTT.

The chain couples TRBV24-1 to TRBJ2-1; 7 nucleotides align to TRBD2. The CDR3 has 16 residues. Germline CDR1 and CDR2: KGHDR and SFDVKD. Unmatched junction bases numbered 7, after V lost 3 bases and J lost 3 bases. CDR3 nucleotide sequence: TGTGCCACCAGTGATCCCACTAGCGCCTACTACAATGAGCAGTTCTTC. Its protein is CATSDPTSAYYNEQFF.

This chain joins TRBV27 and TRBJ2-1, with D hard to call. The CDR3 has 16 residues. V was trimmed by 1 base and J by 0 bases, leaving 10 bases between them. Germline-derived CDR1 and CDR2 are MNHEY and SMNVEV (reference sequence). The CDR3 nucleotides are TGTGCCAGCAGTTTATGGTCCGGGTTCTCCTACAATGAGCAGTTCTTC. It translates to CASSLWSGFSYNEQFF.

The CDR3 DNA is TGTGCCAGCAGCTTGTTCATGGGGCTGACCTACGAGCAGTACTTC. Its translation: CASSLFMGLTYEQYF. The chain uses TRBV5-6 and TRBJ2-7; D is perhaps TRBD1 (5 bases). Trimming took off 1 base at V and 2 bases at J, with 13 bases between the two ends. The CDR3 totals 15 residues. Germline CDR1 and CDR2: SGHDT and YYEEEE.

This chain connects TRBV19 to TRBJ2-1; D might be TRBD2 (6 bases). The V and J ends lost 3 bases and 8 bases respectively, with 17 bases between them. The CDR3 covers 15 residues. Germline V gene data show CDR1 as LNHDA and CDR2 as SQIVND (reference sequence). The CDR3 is CASSIVSEGGDEQFF. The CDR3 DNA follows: TGTGCCAGTAGTATTGTTTCAGAGGGAGGCGATGAGCAGTTCTTC.

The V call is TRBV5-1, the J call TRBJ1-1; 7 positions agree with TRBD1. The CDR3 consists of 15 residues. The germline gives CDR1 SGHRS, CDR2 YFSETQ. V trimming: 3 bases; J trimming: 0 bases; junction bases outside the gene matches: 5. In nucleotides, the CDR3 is TGCGCCAGCAGCTATCGACAGGGAATGAACACTGAAGCTTTCTTT. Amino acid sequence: CASSYRQGMNTEAFF.

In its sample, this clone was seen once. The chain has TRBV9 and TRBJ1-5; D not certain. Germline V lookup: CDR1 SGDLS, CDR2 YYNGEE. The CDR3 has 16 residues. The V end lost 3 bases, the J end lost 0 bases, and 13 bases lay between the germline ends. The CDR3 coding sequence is TGTGCCAGCAGCGGTCGCAGCGCGGATAGCAATCAGCCCCAGCATTTT. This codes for CASSGRSADSNQPQHF.

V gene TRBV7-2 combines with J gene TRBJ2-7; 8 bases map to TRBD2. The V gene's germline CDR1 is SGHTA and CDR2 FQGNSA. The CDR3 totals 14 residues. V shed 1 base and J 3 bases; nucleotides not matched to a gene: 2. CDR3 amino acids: CASSLVAGGYEQYF. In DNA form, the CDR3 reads TGTGCCAGCAGCTTAGTGGCGGGAGGCTACGAGCAGTACTTC.

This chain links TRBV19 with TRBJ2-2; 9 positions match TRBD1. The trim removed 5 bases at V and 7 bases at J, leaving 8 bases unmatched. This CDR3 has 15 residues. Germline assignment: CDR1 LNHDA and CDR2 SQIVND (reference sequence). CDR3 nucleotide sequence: TGTGCCAGTAGTCTCTACAGGGGGCGAGACGGGGAGCTGTTTTTT. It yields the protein CASSLYRGRDGELFF.

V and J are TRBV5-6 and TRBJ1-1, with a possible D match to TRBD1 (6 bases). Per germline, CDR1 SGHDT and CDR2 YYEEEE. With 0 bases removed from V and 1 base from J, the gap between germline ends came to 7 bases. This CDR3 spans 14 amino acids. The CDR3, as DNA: TGTGCCAGCAGCTTGGTGGGACAGAACACTGAAGCTTTCTTT. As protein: CASSLVGQNTEAFF. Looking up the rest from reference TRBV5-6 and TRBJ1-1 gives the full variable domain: DAGVTQSPTHLIKTRGQQVTLRCSPKSGHDTVSWYQQALGQGPQFIFQYYEEEERQRGNFPDRFSGHQFPNYSSELNVNALLLGDSALYLCASSLVGQNTEAFFGQGTRLTVV.

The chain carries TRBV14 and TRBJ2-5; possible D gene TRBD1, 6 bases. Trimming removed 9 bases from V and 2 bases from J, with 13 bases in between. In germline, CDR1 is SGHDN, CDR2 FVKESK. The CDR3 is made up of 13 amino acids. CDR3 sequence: CASTQGIQETQYF. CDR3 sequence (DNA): TGTGCCAGTACACAGGGAATTCAAGAGACCCAGTACTTC.

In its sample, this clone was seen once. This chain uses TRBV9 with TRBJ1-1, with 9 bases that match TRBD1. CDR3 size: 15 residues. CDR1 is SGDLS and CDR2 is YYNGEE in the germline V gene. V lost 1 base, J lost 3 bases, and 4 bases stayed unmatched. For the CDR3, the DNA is TGTGCCAGCAGCGTATCCGGGACAGGGTACACTGAAGCTTTCTTT. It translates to CASSVSGTGYTEAFF.

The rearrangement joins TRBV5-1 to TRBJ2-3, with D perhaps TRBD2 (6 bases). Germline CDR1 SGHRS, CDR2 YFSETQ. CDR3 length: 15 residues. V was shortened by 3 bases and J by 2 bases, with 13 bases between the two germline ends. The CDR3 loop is CASSSKGLPTDTQYF. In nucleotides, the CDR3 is TGCGCCAGCAGCTCCAAGGGACTGCCCACAGATACGCAGTATTTT.

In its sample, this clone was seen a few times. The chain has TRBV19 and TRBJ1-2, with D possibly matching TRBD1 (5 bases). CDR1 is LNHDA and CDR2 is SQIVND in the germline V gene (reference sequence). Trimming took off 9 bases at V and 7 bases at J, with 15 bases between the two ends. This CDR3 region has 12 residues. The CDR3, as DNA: TGTGCCAGCAGTGGCAGGGAAGTTGGCTACACCTTC. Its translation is CASSGREVGYTF.

The CDR3, as DNA: TGTGCCAGCAGCGTTGGAGACAGGGTGCGATTCGCTAATGAAAAACTGTTTTTT. Translating gives CASSVGDRVRFANEKLFF. The rearrangement uses TRBV9 and TRBJ1-4; TRBD1 matches 7 bases. The CDR3 length is 18 residues. Looked up from germline, CDR1 is SGDLS and CDR2 is YYNGEE. Trimming cost V 2 bases and J 3 bases; bases outside gene matches: 13.

CDR3: CASSSQTLGTEAFF. DNA of the CDR3: TGTGCCAGCAGCTCCCAGACTTTGGGCACTGAAGCTTTCTTT. The rearrangement joins TRBV5-4 to TRBJ1-1; no clear D gene. V lost 3 bases and J 4 bases, leaving 13 bases between the germline ends. This CDR3 has 14 residues. CDR1 is SGHNT and CDR2 is YYREEE in the germline V gene (reference sequence).

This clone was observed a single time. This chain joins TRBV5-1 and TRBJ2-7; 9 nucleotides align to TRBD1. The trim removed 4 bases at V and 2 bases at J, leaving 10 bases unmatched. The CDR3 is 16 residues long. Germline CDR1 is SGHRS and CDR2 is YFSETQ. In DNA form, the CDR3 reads TGCGCCAGCAGCGTACTCCGGGACAGGGCCACCTACGAGCAGTACTTC. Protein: CASSVLRDRATYEQYF.